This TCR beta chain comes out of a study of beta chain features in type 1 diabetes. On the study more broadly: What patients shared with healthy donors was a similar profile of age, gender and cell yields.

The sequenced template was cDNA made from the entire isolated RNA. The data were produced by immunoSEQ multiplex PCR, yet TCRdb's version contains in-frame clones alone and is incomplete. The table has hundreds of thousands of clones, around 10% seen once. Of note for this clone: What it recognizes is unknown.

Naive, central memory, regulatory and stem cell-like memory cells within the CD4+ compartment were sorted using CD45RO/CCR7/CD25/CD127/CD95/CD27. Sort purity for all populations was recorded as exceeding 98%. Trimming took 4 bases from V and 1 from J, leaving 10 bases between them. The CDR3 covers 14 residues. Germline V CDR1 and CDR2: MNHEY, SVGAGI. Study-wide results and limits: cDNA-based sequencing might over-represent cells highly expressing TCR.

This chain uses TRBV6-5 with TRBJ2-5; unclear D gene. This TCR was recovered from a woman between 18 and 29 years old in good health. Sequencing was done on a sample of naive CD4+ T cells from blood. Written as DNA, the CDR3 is TGTGCCAGCAGTTCCTCGGCGCGCCAAGAGACCCAGTACTTC. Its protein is CASSSSARQETQYF.